This entry concerns a single T cell receptor (beta chain). The germline V gene has CDR1 MGHRA and CDR2 YSYEKL. Between the trimmed V and J ends, which lost 4 bases and 0 bases, there was a span of 25 bases. CDR3 length: 20 residues. This specimen comes from a study of blood T cell repertoires in COVID-19. On the study more broadly: Sources were T cells, B-cell-depleted T cells, or PBMCs; the material itself was cDNA or gDNA.

The method was immunoSEQ multiplex PCR; TCRdb's version includes in-frame clones alone and lacks a portion of them. The sample includes over 300,000 clones, over 75% seen only once; the top ten take 8% to 13%. The sequenced material came from PBMCs or T cells enriched from blood (not recorded which). The V call is TRBV4-1, the J call TRBJ2-1; TRBD2 might be the D (7 bases). This receptor was identified in a woman aged 18-29 years who had recovered from COVID-19. CDR3 in amino acids: CASSRLRRGRERSSYNEQFF. CDR3 sequence (DNA): TGCGCCAGCAGCCGCTTAAGAAGGGGGAGGGAAAGGAGCTCCTACAATGAGCAGTTCTTC.